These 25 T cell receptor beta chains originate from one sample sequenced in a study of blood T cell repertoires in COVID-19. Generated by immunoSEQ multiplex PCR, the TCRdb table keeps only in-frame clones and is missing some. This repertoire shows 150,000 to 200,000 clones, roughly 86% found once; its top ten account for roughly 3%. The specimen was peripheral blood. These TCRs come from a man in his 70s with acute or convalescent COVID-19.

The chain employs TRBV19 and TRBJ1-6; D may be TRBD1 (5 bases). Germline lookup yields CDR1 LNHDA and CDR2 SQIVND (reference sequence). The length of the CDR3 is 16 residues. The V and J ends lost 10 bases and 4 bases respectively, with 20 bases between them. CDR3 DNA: TGTGCCACCTCCTCCGAGCCCGGGACTTATAATTCACCCCTCCACTTT. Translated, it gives CATSSEPGTYNSPLHF.

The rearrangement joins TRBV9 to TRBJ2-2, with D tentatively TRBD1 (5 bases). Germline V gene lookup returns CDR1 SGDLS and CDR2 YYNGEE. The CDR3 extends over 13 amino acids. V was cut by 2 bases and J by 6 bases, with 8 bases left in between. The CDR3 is CASSVGQAGELFF. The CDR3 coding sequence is TGTGCCAGCAGCGTGGGGCAGGCCGGGGAGCTGTTTTTT.

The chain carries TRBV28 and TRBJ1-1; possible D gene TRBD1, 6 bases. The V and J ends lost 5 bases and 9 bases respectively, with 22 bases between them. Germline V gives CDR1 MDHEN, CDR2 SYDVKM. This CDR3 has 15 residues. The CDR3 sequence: CASSPGDDRSRKAFF. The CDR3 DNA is TGTGCCAGCAGTCCAGGGGACGATCGATCGAGGAAAGCTTTCTTT. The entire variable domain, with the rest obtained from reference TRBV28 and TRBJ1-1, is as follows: DVKVTQSSRYLVKRTGEKVFLECVQDMDHENMFWYRQDPGLGLRLIYFSYDVKMKEKGDIPEGYSVSREKKERFSLILESASTNQTSMYLCASSPGDDRSRKAFFGQGTRLTVV.

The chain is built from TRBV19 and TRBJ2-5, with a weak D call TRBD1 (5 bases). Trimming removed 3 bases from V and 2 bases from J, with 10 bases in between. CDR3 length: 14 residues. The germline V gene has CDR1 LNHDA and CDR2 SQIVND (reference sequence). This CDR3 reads CASSIRRDQETQYF. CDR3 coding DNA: TGTGCCAGTAGTATCCGCAGGGATCAAGAGACCCAGTACTTC.

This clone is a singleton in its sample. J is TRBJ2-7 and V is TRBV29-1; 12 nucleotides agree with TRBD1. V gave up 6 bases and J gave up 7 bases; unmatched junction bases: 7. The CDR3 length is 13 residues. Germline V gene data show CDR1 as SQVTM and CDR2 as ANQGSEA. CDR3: CSVKGQGAGEQYF. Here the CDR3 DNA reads TGCAGCGTGAAGGGACAGGGGGCTGGGGAGCAGTACTTC.

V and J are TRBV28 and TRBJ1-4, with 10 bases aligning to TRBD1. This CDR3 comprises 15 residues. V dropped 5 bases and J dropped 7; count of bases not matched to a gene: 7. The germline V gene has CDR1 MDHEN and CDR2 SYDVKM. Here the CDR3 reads CASSGGQGIGEKLFF. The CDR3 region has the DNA TGTGCCAGCAGTGGGGGACAGGGGATAGGTGAAAAACTGTTTTTT. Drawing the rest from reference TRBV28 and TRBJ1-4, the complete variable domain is DVKVTQSSRYLVKRTGEKVFLECVQDMDHENMFWYRQDPGLGLRLIYFSYDVKMKEKGDIPEGYSVSREKKERFSLILESASTNQTSMYLCASSGGQGIGEKLFFGSGTQLSVL.

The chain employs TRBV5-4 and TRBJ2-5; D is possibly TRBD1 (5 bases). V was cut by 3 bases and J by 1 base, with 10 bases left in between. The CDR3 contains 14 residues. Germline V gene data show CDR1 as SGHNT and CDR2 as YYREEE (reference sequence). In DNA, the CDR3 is TGTGCCAGCAGCTGGACAACGACCCAAGAGACCCAGTACTTC. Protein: CASSWTTTQETQYF.

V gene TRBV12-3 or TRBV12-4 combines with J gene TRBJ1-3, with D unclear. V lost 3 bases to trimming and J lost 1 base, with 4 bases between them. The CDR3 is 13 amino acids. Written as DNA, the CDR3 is TGTGCCAGCAGTTTTTATTCTGGAAACACCATATATTTT. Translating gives CASSFYSGNTIYF.

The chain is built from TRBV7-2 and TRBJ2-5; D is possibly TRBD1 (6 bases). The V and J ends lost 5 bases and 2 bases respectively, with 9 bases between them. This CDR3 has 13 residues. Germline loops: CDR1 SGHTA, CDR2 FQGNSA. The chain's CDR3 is CASSRQVQETQYF. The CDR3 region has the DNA TGTGCCAGCAGCCGACAGGTACAAGAGACCCAGTACTTC.

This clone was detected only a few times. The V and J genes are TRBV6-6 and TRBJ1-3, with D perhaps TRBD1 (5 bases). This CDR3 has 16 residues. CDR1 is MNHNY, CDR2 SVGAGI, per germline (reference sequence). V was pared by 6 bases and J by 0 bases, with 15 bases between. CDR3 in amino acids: CASSPPSGDSGNTIYF. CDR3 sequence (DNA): TGTGCCAGCAGCCCACCATCGGGGGACTCTGGAAACACCATATATTTT.

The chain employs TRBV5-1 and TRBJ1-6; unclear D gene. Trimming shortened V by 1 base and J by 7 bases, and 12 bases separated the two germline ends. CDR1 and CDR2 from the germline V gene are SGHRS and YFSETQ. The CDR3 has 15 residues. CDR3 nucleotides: TGCGCCAGCAGCTTGTCCCTGTCTGGCAATTCACCCCTCCACTTT. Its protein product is CASSLSLSGNSPLHF.

CDR3 loop: CAWSLGAPSEQYF. The CDR3 DNA sequence: TGTGCCTGGAGTCTGGGGGCACCTTCCGAGCAGTACTTC. This chain joins TRBV30 and TRBJ2-7, with D perhaps matching TRBD1 (6 bases). Trimming took off 2 bases at V and 6 bases at J, with 14 bases between the two ends. This CDR3 has 13 amino acids. CDR1 and CDR2 from the germline V gene are GTSNPN and SVGIG (reference sequence).

The CDR3 is CASSARDRGNYEQYF. The CDR3 DNA reads as TGTGCCAGCAGCGCCCGGGACAGGGGAAACTACGAGCAGTACTTC. J is TRBJ2-7 and V is TRBV11-2; 10 nucleotides align to TRBD1. The CDR3 totals 15 residues. CDR1 is SGHAT and CDR2 is FQNNGV in the germline V gene. Trimming took 5 bases from V and 3 from J; bases not matched to a gene: 7.

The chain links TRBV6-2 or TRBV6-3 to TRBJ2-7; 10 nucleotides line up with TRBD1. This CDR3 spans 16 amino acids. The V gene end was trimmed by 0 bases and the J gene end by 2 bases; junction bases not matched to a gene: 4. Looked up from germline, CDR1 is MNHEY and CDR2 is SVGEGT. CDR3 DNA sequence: TGTGCCAGCAGTTACTCGAGGGACAGGGGCACCTACGAGCAGTACTTC. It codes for CASSYSRDRGTYEQYF.

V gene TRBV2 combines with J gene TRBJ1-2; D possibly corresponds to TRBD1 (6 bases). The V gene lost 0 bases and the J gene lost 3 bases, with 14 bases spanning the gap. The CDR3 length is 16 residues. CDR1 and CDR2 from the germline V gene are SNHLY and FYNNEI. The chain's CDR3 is CASSEAKDSGDYGYTF. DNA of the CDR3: TGTGCCAGCAGTGAAGCGAAGGACAGCGGGGACTATGGCTACACCTTC.

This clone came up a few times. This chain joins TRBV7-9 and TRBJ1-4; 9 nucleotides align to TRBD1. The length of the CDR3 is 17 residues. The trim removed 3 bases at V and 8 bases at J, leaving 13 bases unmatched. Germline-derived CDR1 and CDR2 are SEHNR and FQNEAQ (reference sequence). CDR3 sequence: CASSFPSAGTGPEKLFF. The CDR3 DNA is TGTGCCAGCAGCTTTCCCTCCGCCGGGACAGGGCCCGAAAAACTGTTTTTT.

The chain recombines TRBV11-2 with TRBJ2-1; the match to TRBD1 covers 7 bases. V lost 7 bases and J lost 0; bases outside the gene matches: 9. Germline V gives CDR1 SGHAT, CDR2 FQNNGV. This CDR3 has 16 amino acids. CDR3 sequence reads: CASKDLRGTSYNEQFF. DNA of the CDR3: TGTGCCAGCAAAGACCTCAGGGGGACCTCCTACAATGAGCAGTTCTTC.

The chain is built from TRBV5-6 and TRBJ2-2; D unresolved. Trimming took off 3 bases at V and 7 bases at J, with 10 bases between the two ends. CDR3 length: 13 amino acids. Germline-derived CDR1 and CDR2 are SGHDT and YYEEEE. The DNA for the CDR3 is TGTGCCAGCAGCTATCGTACGGTCGGGGAGCTGTTTTTT. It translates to CASSYRTVGELFF. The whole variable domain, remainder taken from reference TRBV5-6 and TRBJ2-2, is DAGVTQSPTHLIKTRGQQVTLRCSPKSGHDTVSWYQQALGQGPQFIFQYYEEEERQRGNFPDRFSGHQFPNYSSELNVNALLLGDSALYLCASSYRTVGELFFGEGSRLTVL.

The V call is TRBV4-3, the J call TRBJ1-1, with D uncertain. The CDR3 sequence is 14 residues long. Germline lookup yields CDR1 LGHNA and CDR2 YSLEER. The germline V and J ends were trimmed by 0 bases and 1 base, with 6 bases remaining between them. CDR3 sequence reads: CASSQEAANTEAFF. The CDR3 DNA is TGCGCCAGCAGCCAAGAAGCCGCGAACACTGAAGCTTTCTTT.

For the CDR3, the DNA is TGTGCCAGCAGCCTAAACCCTAGCGGGGCAGAAGAGACCCAGTACTTC. Translating it yields CASSLNPSGAEETQYF. The V call is TRBV4-2, the J call TRBJ2-5; 9 nucleotides match TRBD2. The CDR3 has 16 amino acids. The trim removed 4 bases at V and 3 bases at J, leaving 9 bases unmatched. Germline V gene sequence: CDR1 LGHNA, CDR2 YNFKEQ.

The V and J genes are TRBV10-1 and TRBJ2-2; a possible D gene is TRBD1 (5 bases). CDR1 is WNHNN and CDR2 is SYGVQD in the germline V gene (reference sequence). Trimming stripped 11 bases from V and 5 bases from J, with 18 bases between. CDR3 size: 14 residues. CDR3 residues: CAAQGDYYTGELFF. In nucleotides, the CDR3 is TGCGCCGCCCAAGGGGATTACTATACCGGGGAGCTGTTTTTT.

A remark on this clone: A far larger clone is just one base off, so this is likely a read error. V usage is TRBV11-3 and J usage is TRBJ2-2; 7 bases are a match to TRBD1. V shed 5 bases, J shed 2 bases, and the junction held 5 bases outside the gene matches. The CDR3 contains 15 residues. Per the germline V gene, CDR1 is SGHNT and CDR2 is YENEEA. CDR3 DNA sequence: TGTGCCAGCAGCCAGGGGACAGCTAACACCGGGGAGCTGTTTTTT. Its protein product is CASSQGTANTGELFF.

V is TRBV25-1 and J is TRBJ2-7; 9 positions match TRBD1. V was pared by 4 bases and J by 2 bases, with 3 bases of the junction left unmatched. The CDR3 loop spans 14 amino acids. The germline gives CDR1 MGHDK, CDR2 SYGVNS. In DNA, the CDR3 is TGTGCCAGCAGTGGACGGGACAGGGCCTACGAGCAGTACTTC. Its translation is CASSGRDRAYEQYF.

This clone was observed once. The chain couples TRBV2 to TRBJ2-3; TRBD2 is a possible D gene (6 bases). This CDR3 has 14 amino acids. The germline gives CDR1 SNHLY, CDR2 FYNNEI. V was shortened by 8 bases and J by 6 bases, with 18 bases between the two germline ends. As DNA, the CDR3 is TGTGCCAGCGGGGGGACCGTAAGGGGCGATACGCAGTATTTT. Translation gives CASGGTVRGDTQYF.

The CDR3 protein is CARSPGTGPPRGSEETQYF. The CDR3 nucleotides read TGTGCCAGAAGCCCCGGAACAGGGCCCCCGAGAGGCTCTGAAGAGACCCAGTACTTC. This sequence joins TRBV5-3 and TRBJ2-5; weak D call: TRBD1 (6 bases). Being an ORF, TRBV5-3 has a function that is uncertain. This CDR3 comprises 19 residues. V was cut by 4 bases and J by 3 bases, with 28 bases left in between.